The entry below gives a single T cell receptor (beta chain) sequence along with its context. The sample comes from a study of blood T cell repertoires in COVID-19. As for the study in general: Researchers got acute and convalescent COVID-19 samples from the United States, Italy and Spain.

TCRdb's table, derived via immunoSEQ multiplex PCR, lists solely in-frame clones and lacks some. The table records some 260,000 clones, about 85% of them present only once. Trimming at V came to 4 bases and at J to 5 bases, leaving 3 bases not matched to a gene. This CDR3 comprises 15 residues. Germline CDR1 and CDR2: MNHEY and SVGAGI. This TCR was recovered from a man aged 18-30 years with active or convalescent COVID-19. The sequenced material came from peripheral blood. The chain couples TRBV6-5 to TRBJ2-1; 12 nucleotides match TRBD2. CDR3 residues: CASSLTSGSNNEQFF. CDR3 in DNA: TGTGCCAGCAGTTTGACTAGCGGGAGTAACAATGAGCAGTTCTTC.